Listed below are T cell receptor beta chains from one sample, sequenced in a study of shared clonotypes between healthy human individuals. The method was immunoSEQ multiplex PCR; TCRdb's version includes in-frame clones alone and lacks a portion of them. The sample carries some 500,000 clones, roughly three quarters recorded once. The specimen sequenced was PBMCs. These TCRs come from a woman between 40 and 55 years old in good health. Some clones in this sample may be carry-over from other donors' samples. Each CDR3 is given with its conserved first and last residue. The order of the fields is D gene, CDR3 length, J gene, V gene, clone size, CDR3 protein, CDR3 DNA. D genes are given only for firm matches. For some rows the clone size is stated as once, few or many, or as a class when expanded; others skip it.

NA 14 TRBJ2-2 TRBV10-2 NA CASKKDTNTGELFF TGCGCCAGCAAGAAGGACACCAACACCGGGGAGCTGTTTTTT
TRBD1 18 TRBJ1-4 TRBV5-4 medium-sized CASSAGTGHFATNEKLFF TGTGCCAGCAGCGCAGGGACAGGGCATTTTGCAACTAATGAAAAACTGTTTTTT
TRBD2 11 TRBJ2-5 TRBV29-1 few CSVGEGETQYF TGCAGCGTAGGGGAGGGGGAGACCCAGTACTTC
TRBD1 18 TRBJ2-2 TRBV5-6 once CASSFWGLDRVNTGELFF TGTGCCAGCAGCTTTTGGGGTCTGGACAGGGTGAACACCGGGGAGCTGTTTTTT
TRBD2 16 TRBJ2-3 TRBV28 NA CASSPLRAGGADTQYF TGTGCCAGCAGTCCGCTGAGGGCGGGAGGCGCAGATACGCAGTATTTT
TRBD2 14 TRBJ2-3 TRBV29-1 NA CSVGTRMRTDTQYF TGCAGCGTCGGGACTAGGATGAGGACAGATACGCAGTATTTT
NA 13 TRBJ1-1 TRBV29-1 few CSGRQGRGAEAFF TGCAGCGGAAGGCAGGGGAGGGGTGCTGAAGCTTTCTTT
TRBD1 17 TRBJ2-2 TRBV2 NA CASSEGPTGGDTGELFF TGTGCCAGCAGTGAAGGCCCGACAGGGGGAGACACCGGGGAGCTGTTTTTT
NA 14 TRBJ1-6 TRBV7-8 NA CASSLEIGVSPLHF TGTGCCAGCAGCTTAGAGATAGGGGTTTCACCCCTCCACTTT
TRBD2 17 TRBJ2-5 TRBV4-3 few CASSQGTSGDIQETQYF TGCGCCAGCAGCCAAGGGACTAGCGGGGATATTCAAGAGACCCAGTACTTC
TRBD1 16 TRBJ1-2 TRBV25-1 once CASSAMGQGATYGYTF TGTGCCAGCAGTGCAATGGGCCAGGGGGCTACCTATGGCTACACCTTC
NA 10 TRBJ2-7 TRBV20-1 NA CSYYTTEQYF TGCAGCTATTATACCACCGAGCAGTACTTC
TRBD1 15 TRBJ2-1 TRBV6-6 NA CASTLDWTGGGEQFF TGTGCCAGCACACTGGATTGGACAGGGGGCGGGGAGCAGTTCTTC
TRBD1 11 TRBJ1-2 TRBV29-1 NA CTSKGAGGYTF TGCACAAGCAAGGGGGCCGGTGGCTACACCTTC
NA 13 TRBJ1-2 TRBV10-3 few CAISEGQSYGYTF TGTGCCATCAGTGAAGGACAAAGCTATGGCTACACCTTC
NA 13 TRBJ2-1 TRBV21-1 NA CARWGQYYNEQFF TGTGCCAGGTGGGGACAGTATTACAATGAGCAGTTCTTC
NA 10 TRBJ2-7 TRBV20-1 NA CSARYYEQYF TGCAGTGCGAGATACTACGAGCAGTACTTC
TRBD1 16 TRBJ2-1 TRBV28 NA CASSYPGGGLGHEQFF TGTGCCAGCAGTTACCCAGGGGGCGGGTTGGGGCATGAGCAGTTCTTC
NA 15 TRBJ1-5 TRBV19 NA CASLPNNGVGQPQHF TGTGCAAGTCTCCCGAATAATGGGGTAGGACAGCCCCAGCATTTT
NA 12 TRBJ2-5 TRBV7-9 NA CASSPDMQTQYF TGTGCCAGCAGCCCCGATATGCAGACCCAGTACTTC
TRBD1 13 TRBJ1-5 TRBV19 NA CASSPDREEPQHF TGTGCCAGTAGCCCGGACAGGGAGGAGCCCCAGCATTTT
TRBD1 15 TRBJ2-5 TRBV27 NA CASSLVTGISETQYF TGTGCCAGCAGTTTAGTGACAGGGATCTCAGAGACCCAGTACTTC
NA 15 TRBJ1-1 TRBV15 NA CATSRDRGQNTEAFF TGTGCCACCAGCAGAGATCGGGGGCAGAACACTGAAGCTTTCTTT
TRBD2 12 TRBJ2-5 TRBV29-1 NA CGGGAAQETQYF TGCGGCGGGGGGGCAGCCCAAGAGACCCAGTACTTC
TRBD2 14 TRBJ2-5 TRBV2 NA CASSENGVGRAQYF TGTGCCAGCAGTGAGAACGGAGTGGGGAGGGCCCAGTACTTC
NA 15 TRBJ1-1 TRBV2 NA CASMFRGKGGTEAFF TGTGCCAGCATGTTCAGGGGAAAGGGGGGCACTGAAGCTTTCTTT
NA 14 TRBJ1-4 TRBV28 NA CASRPGLQYGKLFF TGTGCCAGCAGGCCGGGGTTGCAGTATGGAAAACTGTTTTTT
TRBD2 13 TRBJ2-7 TRBV6-5 NA CASSRDYPREQYF TGTGCCAGCAGCCGGGACTACCCCCGGGAGCAGTACTTC
TRBD2 15 TRBJ2-7 TRBV5-1 NA CASSLGGTSIHEQYF TGCGCCAGCAGCTTGGGGGGGACTAGTATCCACGAGCAGTACTTC
NA 13 TRBJ2-6 TRBV9 NA CASSSSGANVLTF TGTGCCAGCAGTAGCTCTGGGGCCAACGTCCTGACTTTC
NA 16 TRBJ2-1 TRBV28 NA CAGSYPHGGSYNEQFF TGTGCCGGCAGTTACCCTCACGGAGGCTCCTACAATGAGCAGTTCTTC
NA 18 TRBJ1-3 TRBV7-9 NA CASSLRPGGFNTGNTIYF TGTGCCAGCAGCTTACGGCCGGGGGGTTTCAACACTGGAAACACCATATATTTT
TRBD1 13 TRBJ2-7 TRBV10-3 NA CAHYWTGSYEQYF TGTGCCCACTACTGGACAGGGTCGTACGAGCAGTACTTC
NA 15 TRBJ1-2 TRBV28 NA CASSSSGNSQGGYTF TGTGCCAGCAGTTCCTCGGGGAACTCTCAGGGGGGCTACACCTTC
NA 16 TRBJ1-1 TRBV7-9 NA CASSLVASAIDTEAFF TGTGCCAGCAGCTTAGTTGCGTCAGCGATCGACACTGAAGCTTTCTTT
NA 16 TRBJ2-3 TRBV6-1 few CASSGRGATGPDTQYF TGTGCCAGCAGTGGACGGGGGGCGACAGGGCCCGATACGCAGTATTTT
NA 14 TRBJ2-3 TRBV7-6 NA CASSHRLPTDTQYF TGTGCCAGCAGCCACCGACTACCGACAGATACGCAGTATTTT
NA 16 TRBJ1-2 TRBV4-3 NA CASSPGQDGGFYGYTF TGCGCCAGCAGCCCGGGGCAGGACGGGGGATTCTATGGCTACACCTTC
NA 17 TRBJ2-2 TRBV21-1 NA CASSKLFWGTNTGELFF TGTGCCAGCAGCAAGCTGTTCTGGGGGACGAACACCGGGGAGCTGTTTTTT
TRBD2 14 TRBJ2-4 TRBV18 few CASSPTGGKNIQYF TGTGCCAGCTCACCAACGGGGGGTAAAAACATTCAGTACTTC
NA 13 TRBJ2-1 TRBV28 NA CASTPTAYNEQFF TGTGCCAGCACACCGACCGCCTACAATGAGCAGTTCTTC
TRBD1 14 TRBJ1-1 TRBV6-6 NA CASSYSSGGTEAFF TGTGCCAGCAGTTACTCTTCAGGGGGCACTGAAGCTTTCTTT
NA 15 TRBJ2-3 TRBV14 NA CASSLREESTDTQYF TGTGCCAGCAGCCTCCGCGAGGAGAGCACAGATACGCAGTATTTT
TRBD2 15 TRBJ2-1 TRBV7-8 NA CASSLLGGRGSEQFF TGTGCCAGCAGCTTACTTGGCGGGAGGGGGAGTGAGCAGTTCTTC
TRBD2 15 TRBJ2-3 TRBV6-4 many CASSDSGRATDTQYF TGTGCCAGCAGTGACTCCGGGAGGGCCACAGATACGCAGTATTTT
NA 15 TRBJ2-1 TRBV11-1 once CASSSGMGPYNEQFF TGTGCCAGCAGCTCGGGCATGGGGCCCTACAATGAGCAGTTCTTC
TRBD2 16 TRBJ2-2 TRBV15 NA CATSHTAGDRTGELFF TGTGCCACCAGCCACACGGCGGGGGATCGAACCGGGGAGCTGTTTTTT
NA 15 TRBJ1-4 TRBV2 once CASKTRVATNEKLFF TGTGCCAGCAAAACGAGGGTTGCAACTAATGAAAAACTGTTTTTT
TRBD2 16 TRBJ2-5 TRBV7-6 NA CASSLAGGTSVETQYF TGTGCCAGCAGCTTAGCAGGCGGGACTAGCGTAGAGACCCAGTACTTC
NA 14 TRBJ2-1 TRBV19 NA CASSIGGLRNEQFF TGTGCCAGTAGTATAGGGGGATTAAGGAATGAGCAGTTCTTC
NA 18 TRBJ2-1 TRBV9 NA CASSERGAGGASYNEQFF TGTGCCAGCAGCGAAAGGGGCGCCGGGGGCGCCTCCTACAATGAGCAGTTCTTC
TRBD2 15 TRBJ2-1 TRBV6-5 NA CASGTSGGLRSRQFF TGTGCCAGTGGGACTAGCGGGGGCCTTCGCAGTAGGCAGTTCTTC
TRBD2 13 TRBJ2-5 TRBV10-3 NA CAISASGQETQYF TGTGCCATCAGTGCTAGCGGACAAGAGACCCAGTACTTC